The table lists the clone carrying this T cell receptor beta chain with a few counts. Its matching antigen is unknown. This record comes from a study of T cells in Graves' hyperthyroidism and ophthalmopathy. The study's findings and limits: Stable hyperthyroidism and ophthalmopathy were separated using 13 V-J signatures. The model predicted ophthalmopathy a median about 6.6 months before onset.

Exclusion followed for patients with uncontrolled infection, other autoimmune disease, pregnancy or lactation. Fresh 10 ml peripheral blood yielded PBMCs. Amplified TCR beta CDR3 regions derived from RNA transcripts. The primer set for the first-round RT-PCR of the TCR CDR3 was HTBI. One entry per CDR3 protein results from TCRdb running MiXCR on the multiplex PCR reads. The table has hundreds of thousands of distinct CDR3 sequences, 20% to 25% seen once. The origin of this receptor is a young man with Graves' ophthalmopathy. The sequencing sample was made of blood.

CDR3 nucleotide sequence: TGTGCCAGCAGTTTGGGGGGTCCGAGCAATCAGCCCCAGCATTTT. Translated, it gives CASSLGGPSNQPQHF. The chain employs TRBV28 and TRBJ1-5, with D possibly TRBD1 on 5 matching bases. The CDR3 sequence is 15 residues long. The V end lost 3 bases, the J end lost 1 base, and 10 bases lay between the germline ends. Germline CDR1 and CDR2: MDHEN and SYDVKM.